This entry lists 4 T cell receptor beta chains sequenced from one sample in a study of cytomegalovirus exposure and HLA in healthy donors. The PCR contained 60 Vbeta and 13 Jbeta primers. Using immunoSEQ multiplex PCR, the repertoire was profiled, and TCRdb retains in-frame clones only, with some absent. The sample has 75,000 to 90,000 clones; about 68% are singletons. The sample taken for sequencing was PBMCs. The receptors come from a man aged 30 to 39 in good health and CMV-seropositive.

The rearrangement uses TRBV29-1 and TRBJ2-1; tentative D call: TRBD2 (7 bases). The CDR3 runs to 15 residues. V lost 1 base and J 0 bases, leaving 10 bases between the germline ends. In germline, CDR1 is SQVTM, CDR2 ANQGSEA. For the CDR3, the DNA is TGCAGCGTTGAAGGGGGGGGGCGCTCCTACAATGAGCAGTTCTTC. Translating it yields CSVEGGGRSYNEQFF.

CDR3 region: CASSPPRGTYEQYF. The CDR3 coding sequence is TGTGCCAGCAGTCCCCCCCGGGGGACCTACGAGCAGTACTTC. V is TRBV6-7 and J is TRBJ2-7; perhaps TRBD2 as D (6 bases). TRBV6-7 is placed among ORFs of uncertain function. The V end lost 5 bases, the J end lost 2 bases, and 13 bases lay between the germline ends. This CDR3 spans 14 amino acids.

V is TRBV7-9 and J is TRBJ1-1, with D hard to call. Trimming left V 1 base short and J 8 bases short, with 8 bases between. The CDR3 has 12 amino acids. The germline V gene encodes CDR1 SEHNR and CDR2 FQNEAQ (reference sequence). CDR3 nucleotides: TGTGCCAGCAGCTTAGGAAGGAGCGAAGCTTTCTTT. This encodes CASSLGRSEAFF.

This clone occurred a few times. The chain links TRBV10-2 to TRBJ2-1; D is possibly TRBD2 (5 bases). The germline V and J ends were trimmed by 7 bases and 9 bases, with 13 bases remaining between them. In germline, CDR1 is WSHSY, CDR2 SAAADI. The CDR3 contains 12 residues. DNA for the CDR3: TGCGCCAGCACGGGGAACCTCGCTGAGCAGTTCTTC. Translation gives CASTGNLAEQFF.